The 25 T cell receptor beta chains given below trace back to one sample, sequenced in a study of cytomegalovirus exposure and HLA in healthy donors. 13 Jbeta primers and 60 Vbeta primers were used for the PCR. The assay was immunoSEQ multiplex PCR, and TCRdb's table has in-frame clones only and misses some. The sample holds approximately 120,000 clones, approximately 80% seen once. The sequenced sample was PBMCs. The receptors originated from a man aged 18-30 years in good health and CMV-seronegative.

This sequence joins TRBV19 and TRBJ1-6; TRBD1 is a possible D gene (5 bases). The CDR3 contains 12 residues. Germline CDR1 LNHDA, CDR2 SQIVND (reference sequence). Between the trimmed V and J ends, which lost 5 bases and 12 bases, there was a span of 11 bases. The CDR3 region has the DNA TGTGCCAGTAGTCAGGGTTCCGGACCCCTCCACTTT. Encoded protein: CASSQGSGPLHF.

The rearrangement links TRBV5-1 to TRBJ1-4, with D uncertain. Trimming left V 4 bases short and J 2 bases short, with 9 bases between. The CDR3 is 14 amino acids. In germline, CDR1 is SGHRS, CDR2 YFSETQ. In DNA form, the CDR3 reads TGCGCCAGCAGCCCGGGGTTCACTAATGAAAAACTGTTTTTT. As protein: CASSPGFTNEKLFF.

The J gene is TRBJ1-3, the V gene TRBV4-2, with unresolved D. This CDR3 region has 15 residues. Per germline, CDR1 LGHNA and CDR2 YNFKEQ. V lost 3 bases to trimming and J lost 0 bases, with 9 bases between them. CDR3 coding DNA: TGTGCCAGCAGCCAGGAGATTGCCTCTGGAAACACCATATATTTT. Its protein is CASSQEIASGNTIYF.

The chain has TRBV2 and TRBJ2-7; unclear D gene. V was clipped by 0 bases and J by 0 bases, with 9 bases between them. The CDR3 extends over 15 amino acids. The germline V gene has CDR1 SNHLY and CDR2 FYNNEI. The CDR3 sequence is CASSEALRVSYEQYF. The CDR3 nucleotides read TGTGCCAGCAGTGAAGCTTTACGCGTCTCCTACGAGCAGTACTTC.

The V and J genes are TRBV13 and TRBJ1-1, with a possible D match to TRBD1 (5 bases). Between the trimmed V and J ends, which lost 5 bases and 3 bases, there was a span of 16 bases. This CDR3 contains 15 residues. In germline, CDR1 is PRHDT, CDR2 FYEKMQ (reference sequence). As DNA, the CDR3 is TGTGCCAGCAGCCCCCCTAGGGGCGGGGACACTGAAGCTTTCTTT. Residues: CASSPPRGGDTEAFF.

The gene calls are TRBV5-4 and TRBJ1-2; TRBD1 agrees at 7 bases. CDR1 is SGHNT and CDR2 is YYREEE in the germline V gene (reference sequence). The CDR3 has 15 amino acids. V lost 4 bases to trimming and J lost 1 base; unmatched junction nucleotides: 7. The CDR3 sequence: CASSPGTVFNYGYTF. The CDR3 region has the DNA TGTGCCAGCAGCCCTGGGACAGTTTTTAACTATGGCTACACCTTC. Drawing the rest from reference TRBV5-4 and TRBJ1-2, the complete variable domain is ETGVTQSPTHLIKTRGQQVTLRCSSQSGHNTVSWYQQALGQGPQFIFQYYREEENGRGNFPPRFSGLQFPNYSSELNVNALELDDSALYLCASSPGTVFNYGYTFGSGTRLTVV.

The chain combines TRBV5-4 with TRBJ2-6; D unresolved. The CDR3 covers 18 residues. V was trimmed by 1 base and J by 2 bases, leaving 16 bases between them. Germline values: CDR1 SGHNT, CDR2 YYREEE (reference sequence). This CDR3 is CASSLKSLPMTGANVLTF. The CDR3 coding sequence is TGTGCCAGCAGCTTGAAAAGCCTGCCAATGACTGGGGCCAACGTCCTGACTTTC.

V and J are TRBV11-2 and TRBJ2-7; TRBD2 matches at 9 bases. Trimming at V came to 3 bases and at J to 2 bases, leaving 5 bases not matched to a gene. The CDR3 spans 15 residues. Per germline, CDR1 SGHAT and CDR2 FQNNGV. This CDR3 is CASSFVAGAAYEQYF. Written as DNA, the CDR3 is TGTGCCAGCAGCTTCGTAGCGGGGGCCGCCTACGAGCAGTACTTC.

This clone was found once. This chain uses TRBV7-9 with TRBJ2-7, with 8 positions matching TRBD1. Germline loops: CDR1 SEHNR, CDR2 FQNEAQ (reference sequence). J gave up 2 bases and V 4 bases, and 7 bases lay outside the gene matches. CDR3 length: 15 residues. CDR3 in DNA: TGTGCCAGCAGCTCCAGACAGGGGATCCCCTACGAGCAGTACTTC. Translating gives CASSSRQGIPYEQYF.

This CDR3 is CASSLIEGVPEAFF. In DNA, the CDR3 is TGCGCCAGCAGCTTGATCGAGGGTGTCCCTGAAGCTTTCTTT. The chain couples TRBV5-1 to TRBJ1-1, with D unresolved. V lost 1 base to trimming and J lost 6 bases, with 13 bases between them. The CDR3 totals 14 residues. CDR1 and CDR2 from the germline V gene are SGHRS and YFSETQ.

The rearrangement links TRBV6-1 to TRBJ1-2; 9 nucleotides agree with TRBD1. The CDR3 is 13 amino acids. V was clipped by 7 bases and J by 3 bases; unmatched bases: 3. Per the germline V gene, CDR1 is MNHNS and CDR2 is SASEGT. The CDR3 DNA reads as TGTGCCAGCAAACAGGGGGCGGACTATGGCTACACCTTC. It codes for CASKQGADYGYTF.

Regarding this clone: No conserved phenylalanine or tryptophan is present at the end of the CDR3, so a read error is the likely explanation. This chain uses TRBV7-6 with TRBJ1-1; 8 bases are a match to TRBD1. This CDR3 spans 16 amino acids. Looked up from germline, CDR1 is SGHVS and CDR2 is FNYEAQ. Germline trimming cut 1 base from V and 1 base from J; bases unmatched to any gene: 5. In DNA form, the CDR3 reads TGTGCCAGCAGCTTAGTCGGCCAGGGGGCGAACACTGAAGCTTTCGTT. It translates to CASSLVGQGANTEAFV.

J is TRBJ1-2 and V is TRBV10-1; TRBD1 matches 9 bases. Losses at the gene ends were 9 bases for V and 13 bases for J; bases not matched to a gene: 12. The CDR3 has 12 amino acids. CDR1 WNHNN and CDR2 SYGVQD come from the germline V gene (reference sequence). The DNA for the CDR3 is TGCGCCAGGGAGACAGGGGGAATTTCATGCACCTTC. It specifies CARETGGISCTF.

This clone was observed a few times. The rearrangement links TRBV5-1 to TRBJ1-1; D remains unclear. Germline assignment: CDR1 SGHRS and CDR2 YFSETQ. V gave up 5 bases and J gave up 2 bases, with 7 bases separating them. The CDR3 contains 12 residues. The CDR3 loop reads CASRGVNTEAFF. The CDR3 nucleotides read TGCGCCAGCAGGGGAGTAAACACTGAAGCTTTCTTT.

The chain's CDR3 is CASSLAWPGEETQYF. The CDR3 DNA sequence: TGCGCCAGCAGCTTGGCCTGGCCAGGGGAAGAGACCCAGTACTTC. The chain joins TRBV5-1 to TRBJ2-5; D is perhaps TRBD1 (6 bases). Germline CDR1 SGHRS, CDR2 YFSETQ. The CDR3 has 15 residues. Deletions cut 0 bases from V and 3 bases from J, with 12 bases between.

This clone was observed once. This rearrangement joins TRBV5-1 to TRBJ2-1, with TRBD2 matching 13 bases. In germline, CDR1 is SGHRS, CDR2 YFSETQ. Trimming cost V 3 bases and J 9 bases; bases outside gene matches: 6. The CDR3 length is 15 residues. The CDR3 region has the DNA TGCGCCAGCAGCTCGGGGACTAGCGGGGACTTTGAGCAGTTCTTC. Its translation is CASSSGTSGDFEQFF. The full variable domain, rest sourced from reference TRBV5-1 and TRBJ2-1, is KAGVTQTPRYLIKTRGQQVTLSCSPISGHRSVSWYQQTPGQGLQFLFEYFSETQRNKGNFPGRFSGRQFSNSRSEMNVSTLELGDSALYLCASSSGTSGDFEQFFGPGTRLTVL.

This rearrangement joins TRBV7-9 to TRBJ1-2, with 10 nucleotides matching TRBD1. The CDR3 contains 16 residues. After removal of 5 bases from V and 7 bases from J, the junction contained 13 bases not matched to a gene. Germline CDR1 reads SEHNR; CDR2 reads FQNEAQ (reference sequence). CDR3 residues: CASSPRTGTGVRGYTF. In nucleotides, the CDR3 is TGTGCCAGCAGCCCGAGAACCGGGACAGGGGTCCGTGGCTACACCTTC.

The chain joins TRBV18 to TRBJ1-2; 9 bases are a match to TRBD1. Germline V gives CDR1 KGHSH, CDR2 LQKENI. J was trimmed by 4 bases and V by 2 bases; bases with no gene match: 8. The CDR3 is made up of 16 amino acids. The CDR3 sequence is CASSPEHRGPSYGYTF. CDR3 nucleotides: TGTGCCAGCTCACCAGAACACAGGGGGCCGAGCTATGGCTACACCTTC.

The rearrangement uses TRBV7-3 and TRBJ2-7; TRBD2 might be the D (6 bases). Per germline, CDR1 SGHTA and CDR2 FQGTGA. V was shortened by 1 base and J by 3 bases, with 22 bases between the two germline ends. The CDR3 extends over 18 amino acids. The CDR3 region is CASSLRAGTAYSNYEQYF. The CDR3 nucleotides are TGTGCCAGCAGCTTAAGGGCAGGGACTGCCTATTCAAACTACGAGCAGTACTTC.

This sequence joins TRBV6-5 and TRBJ2-1, with TRBD2 matching over 8 bases. Germline V gene data show CDR1 as MNHEY and CDR2 as SVGAGI. The length of the CDR3 is 14 residues. J was trimmed by 6 bases and V by 4 bases; bases with no gene match: 5. The CDR3 spells CASSFSGTSNEQFF. CDR3 sequence (DNA): TGTGCCAGCAGTTTTTCCGGGACTAGCAATGAGCAGTTCTTC.

The chain uses TRBV18 and TRBJ1-1; TRBD1 aligns across 7 bases. CDR3 length: 18 residues. In germline, CDR1 is KGHSH, CDR2 LQKENI. J gave up 7 bases and V 4 bases, and 21 bases lay outside the gene matches. The CDR3, as DNA: TGTGCCAGCTCACGACCTCAAAGGCCAGGGGGTTTATGGGGTGAAGCTTTCTTT. Protein: CASSRPQRPGGLWGEAFF.

The chain links TRBV11-2 to TRBJ2-3; the D is unclear. The CDR3 covers 15 residues. Trimming shortened V by 3 bases and J by 2 bases, and 12 bases separated the two germline ends. Germline V gene lookup returns CDR1 SGHAT and CDR2 FQNNGV. The CDR3 DNA follows: TGTGCCAGCAGCTTTGGTCTACGATTCACAGATACGCAGTATTTT. Its protein is CASSFGLRFTDTQYF. Full variable domain (missing parts from reference TRBV11-2 and TRBJ2-3): EAGVAQSPRYKIIEKRQSVAFWCNPISGHATLYWYQQILGQGPKLLIQFQNNGVVDDSQLPKDRFSAERLKGVDSTLKIQPAKLEDSAVYLCASSFGLRFTDTQYFGPGTRLTVL.

This chain joins TRBV25-1 and TRBJ2-5; 8 positions match TRBD1. The length of the CDR3 is 14 residues. The V gene's germline CDR1 is MGHDK and CDR2 SYGVNS. V was pared by 4 bases and J by 2 bases, with 3 bases of the junction left unmatched. The CDR3 coding sequence is TGTGCCAGCAGTGGGGGGACAGGTCAAGAGACCCAGTACTTC. It codes for CASSGGTGQETQYF. Filled out from reference TRBV25-1 and TRBJ2-5, the complete variable domain reads EADIYQTPRYLVIGTGKKITLECSQTMGHDKMYWYQQDPGMELHLIHYSYGVNSTEKGDLSSESTVSRIRTEHFPLTLESARPSHTSQYLCASSGGTGQETQYFGPGTRLLVL.

The chain joins TRBV11-2 to TRBJ2-1, with no clear D. With 1 base removed from V and 7 bases from J, the gap between germline ends came to 11 bases. The CDR3 has 14 amino acids. Germline CDR1 is SGHAT and CDR2 is FQNNGV. CDR3: CASSLVSSGNEQFF. As DNA, the CDR3 is TGTGCCAGCAGCTTAGTTTCTAGTGGGAATGAGCAGTTCTTC.

The rearrangement uses TRBV5-4 and TRBJ2-2; TRBD2 might be the D (6 bases). The CDR3 consists of 15 residues. Trimming pared 4 bases from V and 5 bases from J, leaving 15 bases between. In germline, CDR1 is SGHNT, CDR2 YYREEE (reference sequence). Here the CDR3 DNA reads TGTGCCAGCAGCCTAGGTGGAGGGAGGACCGGGGAGCTGTTTTTT. Protein product: CASSLGGGRTGELFF.